This TCR beta chain was sequenced during a study of shared clonotypes between healthy human individuals. Study-wide points: Generally, naive subsets (rather than memory subsets) showed larger estimated richness.

Naive CD8 cells, CD45RO-negative and positively selected for CCR7, excluded terminally differentiated effector memory CD45RA+ cells. The germline CDR1 and CDR2 sequences are MDHEN and SYDVKM. V dropped 6 bases and J dropped 5 bases, with 19 bases sitting between them. The CDR3 consists of 15 residues. This table comes from immunoSEQ multiplex PCR, and its TCRdb copy is limited to in-frame clones, with some not included. The sample contains over 800,000 clones, 85% to 95% of which appear only once. A note on this clone: Its antigen remains unidentified.

The receptor was isolated from a man aged 25-45 years in good health. What was sequenced was naive CD8+ T cells sorted from blood. This sequence joins TRBV28 and TRBJ1-1; D perhaps matches TRBD1 (5 bases). Written as DNA, the CDR3 is TGTGCCAGCAGCCCCTTGCAGGGAGGGAGAACTGAAGCTTTCTTT. Residues: CASSPLQGGRTEAFF.